This record looks at one T cell receptor beta chain sequence and its context. This entry belongs to a study of T cells in Graves' hyperthyroidism and ophthalmopathy. Amplified TCR beta CDR3 regions derived from RNA transcripts. Researchers ran a first-round RT-PCR on the TCR CDR3 using the HTBI primer set. Each CDR3 protein gets one entry after TCRdb re-called the multiplex PCR reads with MiXCR. This sample carries 150,000 or so distinct CDR3 sequences, roughly 10% of them seen once, and the ten largest clones take approximately 20%. The trim removed 3 bases at V and 5 bases at J, leaving 6 bases unmatched. There are 16 residues in the CDR3. Germline V gene sequence: CDR1 MNHEY, CDR2 SMNVEV (reference sequence).

The sequencing sample was made of blood. The sequence was collected from a woman aged 18-30 years with Graves' hyperthyroidism that later progressed to Graves' ophthalmopathy. V usage is TRBV27 and J usage is TRBJ2-1; 11 nucleotides align to TRBD1. The CDR3 DNA reads TGTGCCAGCAGTTTGTCCCGGACAGGGGGCCACAATGAGCAGTTCTTC. Translating gives CASSLSRTGGHNEQFF.